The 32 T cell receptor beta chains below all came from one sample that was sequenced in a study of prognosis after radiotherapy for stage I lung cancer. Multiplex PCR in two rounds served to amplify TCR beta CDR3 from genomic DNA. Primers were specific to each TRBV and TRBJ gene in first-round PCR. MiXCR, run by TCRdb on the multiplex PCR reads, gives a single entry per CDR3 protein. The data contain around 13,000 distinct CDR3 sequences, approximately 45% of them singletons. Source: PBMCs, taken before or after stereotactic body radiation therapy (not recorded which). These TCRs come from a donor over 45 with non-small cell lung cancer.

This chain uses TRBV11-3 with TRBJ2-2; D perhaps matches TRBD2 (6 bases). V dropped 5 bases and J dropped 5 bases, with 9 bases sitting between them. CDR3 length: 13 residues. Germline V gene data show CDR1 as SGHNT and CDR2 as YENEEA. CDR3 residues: CASSVGGTGELFF. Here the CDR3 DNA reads TGTGCCAGCAGCGTCGGAGGGACCGGGGAGCTGTTTTTT. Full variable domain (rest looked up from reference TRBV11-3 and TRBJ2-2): EAGVVQSPRYKIIEKKQPVAFWCNPISGHNTLYWYLQNLGQGPELLIRYENEEAVDDSQLPKDRFSAERLKGVDSTLKIQPAELGDSAVYLCASSVGGTGELFFGEGSRLTVL.

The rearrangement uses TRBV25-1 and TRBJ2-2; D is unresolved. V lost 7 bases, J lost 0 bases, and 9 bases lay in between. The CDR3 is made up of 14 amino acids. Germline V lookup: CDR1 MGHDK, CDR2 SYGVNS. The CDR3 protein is CASMAQTNTGELFF. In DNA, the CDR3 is TGTGCCAGCATGGCACAGACGAACACCGGGGAGCTGTTTTTT.

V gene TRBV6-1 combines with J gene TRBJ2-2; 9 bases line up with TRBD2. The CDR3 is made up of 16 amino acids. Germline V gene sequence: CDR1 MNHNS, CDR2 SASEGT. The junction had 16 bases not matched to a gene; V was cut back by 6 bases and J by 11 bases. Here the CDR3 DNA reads TGTGCCAGCAGCCACCAGCGGGAGGTCCCTGTCGGTGAGCTGTTTTTT. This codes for CASSHQREVPVGELFF.

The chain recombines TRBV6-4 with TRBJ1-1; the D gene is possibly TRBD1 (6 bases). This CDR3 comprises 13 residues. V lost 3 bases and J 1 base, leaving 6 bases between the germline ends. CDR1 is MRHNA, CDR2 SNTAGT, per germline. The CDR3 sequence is CASSEGANTEAFF. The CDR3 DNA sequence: TGTGCCAGCAGTGAGGGGGCGAACACTGAAGCTTTCTTT.

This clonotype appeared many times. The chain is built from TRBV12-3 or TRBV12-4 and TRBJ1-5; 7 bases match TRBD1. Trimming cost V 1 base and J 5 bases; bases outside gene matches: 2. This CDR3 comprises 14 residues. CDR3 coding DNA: TGTGCCAGCAGTTTAGGCAGGGGGTATCAGCCCCAGCATTTT. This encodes CASSLGRGYQPQHF.

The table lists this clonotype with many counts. The CDR3 reads CASSQDVASGAYNEQFF. For the CDR3, the DNA is TGCGCCAGCAGCCAAGATGTGGCTAGCGGGGCCTACAATGAGCAGTTCTTC. The chain employs TRBV4-3 and TRBJ2-1; 9 bases match TRBD2. The V gene end was trimmed by 0 bases and the J gene end by 2 bases; junction bases not matched to a gene: 5. There are 17 residues in the CDR3. Germline CDR1 and CDR2: LGHNA and YSLEER.

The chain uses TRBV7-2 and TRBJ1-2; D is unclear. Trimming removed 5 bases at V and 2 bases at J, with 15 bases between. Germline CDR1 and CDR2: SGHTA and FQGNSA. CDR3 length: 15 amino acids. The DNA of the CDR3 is TGTGCCAGCAGCCCCTCTTGGGGAGGGAACTATGGCTACACCTTC. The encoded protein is CASSPSWGGNYGYTF.

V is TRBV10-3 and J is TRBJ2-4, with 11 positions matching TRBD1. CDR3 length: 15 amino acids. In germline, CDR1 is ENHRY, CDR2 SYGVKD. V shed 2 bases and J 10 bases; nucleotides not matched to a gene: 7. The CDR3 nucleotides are TGTGCCATCAGTGAGGCTGGGACAGGGGGAGGTATTCAGTACTTC. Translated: CAISEAGTGGGIQYF.

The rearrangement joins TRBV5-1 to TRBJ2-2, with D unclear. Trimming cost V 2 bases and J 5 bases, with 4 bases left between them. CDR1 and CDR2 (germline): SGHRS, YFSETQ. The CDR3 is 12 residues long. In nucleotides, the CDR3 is TGCGCCAGCAGCTTTATGACCGGGGAGCTGTTTTTT. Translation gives CASSFMTGELFF.

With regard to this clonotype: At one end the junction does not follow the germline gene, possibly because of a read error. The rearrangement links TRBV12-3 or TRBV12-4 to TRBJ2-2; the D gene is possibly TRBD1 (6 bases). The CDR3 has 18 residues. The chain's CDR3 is CASSLGYRAFANTVELFF. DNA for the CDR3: TGTGCCAGCAGTCTAGGGTACAGGGCGTTCGCGAACACCGTGGAGCTGTTTTTT.

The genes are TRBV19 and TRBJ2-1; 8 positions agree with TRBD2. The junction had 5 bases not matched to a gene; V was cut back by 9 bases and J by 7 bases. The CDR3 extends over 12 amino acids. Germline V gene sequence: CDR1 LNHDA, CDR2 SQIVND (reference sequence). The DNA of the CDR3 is TGTGCCAGCACTAGCGGATGGAATGAGCAGTTCTTC. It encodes CASTSGWNEQFF.

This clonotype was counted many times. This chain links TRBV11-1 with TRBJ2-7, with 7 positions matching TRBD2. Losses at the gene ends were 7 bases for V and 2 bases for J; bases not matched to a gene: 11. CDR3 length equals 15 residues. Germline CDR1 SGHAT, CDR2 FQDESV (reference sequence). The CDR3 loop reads CASTPVGGGAYEQYF. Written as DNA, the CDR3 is TGTGCCAGCACCCCAGTCGGGGGAGGGGCCTACGAGCAGTACTTC. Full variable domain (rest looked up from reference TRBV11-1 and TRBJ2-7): EAEVAQSPRYKITEKSQAVAFWCDPISGHATLYWYRQILGQGPELLVQFQDESVVDDSQLPKDRFSAERLKGVDSTLKIQPAELGDSAMYLCASTPVGGGAYEQYFGPGTRLTVT.

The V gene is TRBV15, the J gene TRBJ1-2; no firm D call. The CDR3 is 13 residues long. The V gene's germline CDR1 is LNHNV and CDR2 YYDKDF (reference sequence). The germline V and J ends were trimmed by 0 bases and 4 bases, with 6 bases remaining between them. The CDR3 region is CATSREVSYGYTF. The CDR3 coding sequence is TGTGCCACCAGCAGAGAGGTGAGCTATGGCTACACCTTC.

The CDR3 sequence: CATSDPGLAAGIETQYF. CDR3 DNA: TGTGCCACCAGTGACCCGGGACTAGCGGCGGGAATAGAGACCCAGTACTTC. V and J are TRBV24-1 and TRBJ2-5; 11 bases map to TRBD2. The CDR3 covers 17 residues. After removal of 4 bases from V and 4 bases from J, the junction contained 10 bases not matched to a gene. Germline CDR1 KGHDR, CDR2 SFDVKD.

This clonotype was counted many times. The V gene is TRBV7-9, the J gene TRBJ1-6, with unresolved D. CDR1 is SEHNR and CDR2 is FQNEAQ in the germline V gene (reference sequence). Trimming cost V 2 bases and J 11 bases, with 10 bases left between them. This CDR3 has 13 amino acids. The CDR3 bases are TGTGCCAGCAGCTTATCTATGGGGACACCCCTCCACTTT. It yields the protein CASSLSMGTPLHF.

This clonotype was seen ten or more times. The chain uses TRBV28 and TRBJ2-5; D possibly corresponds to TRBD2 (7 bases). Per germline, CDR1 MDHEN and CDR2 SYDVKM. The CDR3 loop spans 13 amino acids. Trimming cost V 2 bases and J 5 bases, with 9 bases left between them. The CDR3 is CASSLRGAETQYF. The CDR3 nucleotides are TGTGCCAGCAGTTTACGGGGGGCGGAGACCCAGTACTTC.

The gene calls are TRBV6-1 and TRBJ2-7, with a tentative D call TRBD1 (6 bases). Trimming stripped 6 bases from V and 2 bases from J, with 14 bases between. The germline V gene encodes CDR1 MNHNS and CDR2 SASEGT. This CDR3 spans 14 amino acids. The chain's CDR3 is CASRDRQGTYEQYF. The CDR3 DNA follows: TGTGCCAGCAGGGACCGCCAGGGGACCTACGAGCAGTACTTC.

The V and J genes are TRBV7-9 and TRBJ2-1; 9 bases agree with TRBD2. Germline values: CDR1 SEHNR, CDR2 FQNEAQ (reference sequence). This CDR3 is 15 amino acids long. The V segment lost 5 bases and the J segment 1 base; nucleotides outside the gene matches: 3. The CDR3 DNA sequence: TGTGCCAGCAGCCGTAGCGGGGGTTCCTACAATGAGCAGTTCTTC. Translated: CASSRSGGSYNEQFF. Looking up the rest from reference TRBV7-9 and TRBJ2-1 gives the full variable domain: DTGVSQNPRHKITKRGQNVTFRCDPISEHNRLYWYRQTLGQGPEFLTYFQNEAQLEKSRLLSDRFSAERPKGSFSTLEIQRTEQGDSAMYLCASSRSGGSYNEQFFGPGTRLTVL.

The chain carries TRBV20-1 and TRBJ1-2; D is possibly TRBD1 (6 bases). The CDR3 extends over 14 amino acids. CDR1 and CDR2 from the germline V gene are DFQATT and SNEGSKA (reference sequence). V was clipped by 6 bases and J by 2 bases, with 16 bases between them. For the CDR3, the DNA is TGCAGTGCCCCGGTTGGAGGGGGGAACTATGGCTACACCTTC. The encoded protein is CSAPVGGGNYGYTF.

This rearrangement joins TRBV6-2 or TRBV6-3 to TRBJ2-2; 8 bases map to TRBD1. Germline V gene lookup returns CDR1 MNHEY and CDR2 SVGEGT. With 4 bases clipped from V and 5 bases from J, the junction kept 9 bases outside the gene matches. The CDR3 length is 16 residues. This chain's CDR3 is CASSFGQGRWTGELFF. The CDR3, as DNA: TGTGCCAGCAGTTTCGGACAGGGACGGTGGACCGGGGAGCTGTTTTTT.

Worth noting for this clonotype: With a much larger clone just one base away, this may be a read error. CDR3 coding DNA: TGTGCCAGCAGCCCCAGCGGGGTAGCGGCCGCGGAGCTGTTTTTT. Protein product: CASSPSGVAAAELFF. The chain carries TRBV9 and TRBJ2-2, with 7 bases matching TRBD2. Looked up from germline, CDR1 is SGDLS and CDR2 is YYNGEE. This CDR3 contains 15 residues. V trimming: 4 bases; J trimming: 10 bases; junction bases outside the gene matches: 13.

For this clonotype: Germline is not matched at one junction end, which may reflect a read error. CDR3 in DNA: TGTGCCAGCGAATCCAAACAGTTCTCTGGAAACATCATATATTTT. The encoded protein is CASESKQFSGNIIYF. The gene calls are TRBV6-1 and TRBJ1-3; D remains ambiguous. There are 15 residues in the CDR3. Germline CDR1 MNHNS, CDR2 SASEGT.

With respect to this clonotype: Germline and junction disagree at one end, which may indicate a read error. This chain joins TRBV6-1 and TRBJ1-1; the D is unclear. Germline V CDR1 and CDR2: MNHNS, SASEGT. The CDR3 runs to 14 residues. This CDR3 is CASRINMLSTESFF. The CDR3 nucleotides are TGTGCCAGCAGAATTAATATGCTAAGCACTGAATCTTTCTTT.

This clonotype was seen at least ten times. CDR3 sequence: CASSKNRDGGNEQFF. CDR3 bases: TGTGCCAGCAGCAAAAACCGGGACGGGGGGAATGAGCAGTTCTTC. This rearrangement joins TRBV7-3 to TRBJ2-1; the match to TRBD2 covers 7 bases. The CDR3 length is 15 residues. Germline V gene sequence: CDR1 SGHTA, CDR2 FQGTGA. The V gene end was trimmed by 5 bases and the J gene end by 7 bases; junction bases not matched to a gene: 11.

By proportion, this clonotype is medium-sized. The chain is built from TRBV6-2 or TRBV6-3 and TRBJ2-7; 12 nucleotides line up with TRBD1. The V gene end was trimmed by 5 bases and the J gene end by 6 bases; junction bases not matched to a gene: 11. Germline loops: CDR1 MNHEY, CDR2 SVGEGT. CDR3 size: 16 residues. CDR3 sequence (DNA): TGTGCCAGCAGTCAGCCGGTGGGACAGGGGGCTCGCGAGCAGTACTTC. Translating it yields CASSQPVGQGAREQYF.

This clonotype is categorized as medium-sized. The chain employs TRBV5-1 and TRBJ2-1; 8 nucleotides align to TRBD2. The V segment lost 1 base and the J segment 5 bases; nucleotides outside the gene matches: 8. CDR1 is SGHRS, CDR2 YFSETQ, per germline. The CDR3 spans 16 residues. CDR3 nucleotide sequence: TGCGCCAGCAGCTTGTTGGGACTAGTAGCTGACAATGAGCAGTTCTTC. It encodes CASSLLGLVADNEQFF.

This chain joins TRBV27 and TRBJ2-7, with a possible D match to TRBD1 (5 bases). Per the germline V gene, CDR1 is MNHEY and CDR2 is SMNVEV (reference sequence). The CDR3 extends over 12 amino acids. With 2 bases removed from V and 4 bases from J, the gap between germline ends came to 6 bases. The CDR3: CASSLRGYEQYF. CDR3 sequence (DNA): TGTGCCAGCAGTTTAAGGGGTTACGAGCAGTACTTC.

The CDR3 nucleotides read TGTGCCAGCAGCCCGAACTCGGGTTACGAGCAGTACTTC. Translated: CASSPNSGYEQYF. The chain carries TRBV3-1 and TRBJ2-7; no firm D call. With 4 bases removed from V and 4 bases from J, the gap between germline ends came to 11 bases. CDR1 LGHDT and CDR2 YNNKEL come from the germline V gene (reference sequence). This CDR3 is 13 amino acids long.

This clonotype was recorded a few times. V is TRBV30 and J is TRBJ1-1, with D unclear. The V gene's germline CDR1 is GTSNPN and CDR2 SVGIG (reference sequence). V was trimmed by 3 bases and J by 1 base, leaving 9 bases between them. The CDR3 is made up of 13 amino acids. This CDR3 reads CAWRLGWNTEAFF. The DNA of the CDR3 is TGTGCCTGGAGATTGGGTTGGAACACTGAAGCTTTCTTT.

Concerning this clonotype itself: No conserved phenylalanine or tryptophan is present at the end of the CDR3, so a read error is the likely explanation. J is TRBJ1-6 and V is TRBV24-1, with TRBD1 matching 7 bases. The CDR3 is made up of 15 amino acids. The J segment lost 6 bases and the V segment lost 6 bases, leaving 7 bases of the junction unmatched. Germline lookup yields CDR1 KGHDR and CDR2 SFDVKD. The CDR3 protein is CATSYRRDSNSPLHS. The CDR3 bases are TGTGCCACCAGTTATCGCCGGGACAGTAATTCACCCCTCCACTCT.

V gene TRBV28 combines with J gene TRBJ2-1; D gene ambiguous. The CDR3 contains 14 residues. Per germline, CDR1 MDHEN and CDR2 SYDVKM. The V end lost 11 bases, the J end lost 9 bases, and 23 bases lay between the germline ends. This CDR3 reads CASRFDHTLTEQFF. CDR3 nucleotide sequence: TGTGCCTCACGGTTCGACCACACTCTGACTGAGCAGTTCTTC.

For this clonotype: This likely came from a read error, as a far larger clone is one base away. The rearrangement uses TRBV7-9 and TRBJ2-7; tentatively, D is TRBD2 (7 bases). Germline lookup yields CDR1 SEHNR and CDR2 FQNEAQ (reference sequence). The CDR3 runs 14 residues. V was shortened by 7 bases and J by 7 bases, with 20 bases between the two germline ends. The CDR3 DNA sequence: TGTGCCAGCATCTCGGAGGGGGGGACGGGAGAGCAGTACTTC. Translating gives CASISEGGTGEQYF.